A single sample gave rise to the 18 T cell receptor beta chains below, sequenced in a study of blood T cell repertoires in COVID-19. Libraries were prepared by immunoSEQ multiplex PCR; TCRdb keeps only in-frame clonotypes and omits some of them. The sample records about 240,000 clones, around 85% being singletons. Sequenced sample: peripheral blood. The receptor source for this set is a man in his 60s with acute or convalescent COVID-19.

This clone was detected once. V is TRBV5-6 and J is TRBJ1-3, with D possibly matching TRBD1 (5 bases). Trimming took off 0 bases at V and 1 base at J, with 8 bases between the two ends. The CDR3 has 15 residues. Germline CDR1 SGHDT, CDR2 YYEEEE. The CDR3 sequence: CASSLVGGSGNTIYF. DNA of the CDR3: TGTGCCAGCAGCTTGGTCGGGGGGTCTGGAAACACCATATATTTT.

The rearrangement joins TRBV3-1 (or the pseudogene TRBV3-2) to TRBJ1-5; 8 positions agree with TRBD1. V was clipped by 5 bases and J by 1 base; unmatched bases: 16. CDR1 and CDR2 from the germline V gene are LGHDT and YNNKEL (reference sequence). This CDR3 region has 19 residues. The CDR3 protein is CASSASPQGAGGSNQPQHF. The DNA of the CDR3 is TGTGCCAGCAGCGCCTCACCTCAGGGGGCGGGAGGGAGCAATCAGCCCCAGCATTTT.

The gene calls are TRBV6-4 and TRBJ1-2; TRBD1 agrees at 8 bases. Looked up from germline, CDR1 is MRHNA and CDR2 is SNTAGT. V dropped 6 bases and J dropped 7; count of bases not matched to a gene: 7. This CDR3 comprises 13 residues. This CDR3 reads CASSDQGAGGYTF. For the CDR3, the DNA is TGTGCCAGCAGCGACCAGGGGGCTGGTGGCTACACCTTC.

The J gene is TRBJ1-4, the V gene TRBV5-3; the D is unclear. TRBV5-3 is placed among ORFs of uncertain function. The CDR3 extends over 16 amino acids. Between the trimmed V and J ends, which lost 0 bases and 8 bases, there was a span of 17 bases. The CDR3 nucleotides are TGTGCCAGAAGCTTGGCTCCGACACTTCTCAGGGAAAAACTGTTTTTT. Translated, it gives CARSLAPTLLREKLFF.

For the CDR3, the DNA is TGCGCCAGCAACCTACAGGGGCACATCCAAGAGACCCAGTACTTC. This translates into CASNLQGHIQETQYF. The gene calls are TRBV5-1 and TRBJ2-5; 7 positions match TRBD1. The CDR3 has 15 residues. Germline values: CDR1 SGHRS, CDR2 YFSETQ. V lost 6 bases, J lost 1 base, and 9 bases stayed unmatched.

The chain couples TRBV6-5 to TRBJ1-3; D gene ambiguous. Trimming shortened V by 6 bases and J by 0 bases, and 9 bases separated the two germline ends. The CDR3 extends over 14 amino acids. The V gene's germline CDR1 is MNHEY and CDR2 SVGAGI. CDR3 nucleotide sequence: TGTGCCAGCAGCAGGCTGAGCTCTGGAAACACCATATATTTT. Residues: CASSRLSSGNTIYF.

The rearrangement joins TRBV6-5 to TRBJ1-5; 7 bases line up with TRBD1. V lost 2 bases and J lost 5; bases outside the gene matches: 9. This CDR3 has 16 amino acids. Germline V CDR1 and CDR2: MNHEY, SVGAGI. The CDR3, as DNA: TGTGCCAGCAGTTACCCAGCCAGGGGGAAGGATCAGCCCCAGCATTTT. It encodes CASSYPARGKDQPQHF.

This clone was seen a single time. CDR3 DNA sequence: TGCGCCAGCAGCCCCGATACAGGGACGACTGAAGCTTTCTTT. It specifies CASSPDTGTTEAFF. The rearrangement links TRBV4-3 to TRBJ1-1; D is perhaps TRBD1 (6 bases). CDR1 LGHNA and CDR2 YSLEER come from the germline V gene. The V and J ends lost 4 bases and 5 bases respectively, with 14 bases between them. The CDR3 consists of 14 residues.

The chain carries TRBV6-1 and TRBJ1-3; a possible D gene is TRBD1 (5 bases). The CDR3 length is 15 residues. Per the germline V gene, CDR1 is MNHNS and CDR2 is SASEGT. V was cut by 0 bases and J by 4 bases, with 10 bases left in between. The CDR3 sequence is CASSEAPGQGNTIYF. The CDR3 DNA is TGTGCCAGCAGTGAAGCGCCCGGACAAGGAAACACCATATATTTT.

V and J are TRBV11-2 and TRBJ2-1; the match to TRBD2 covers 15 bases. CDR3 length: 18 amino acids. V was clipped by 4 bases and J by 8 bases; unmatched bases: 12. In germline, CDR1 is SGHAT, CDR2 FQNNGV. The CDR3 loop is CASSSGLAGGPGSYEQFF. Here the CDR3 DNA reads TGTGCCAGCAGCTCTGGACTAGCGGGAGGGCCCGGATCCTATGAGCAGTTCTTC.

V usage is TRBV3-1 (or the pseudogene TRBV3-2) and J usage is TRBJ2-1; 7 nucleotides line up with TRBD2. The CDR3 has 12 residues. V lost 7 bases, J lost 6 bases, and 3 bases stayed unmatched. Germline CDR1 reads LGHDT; CDR2 reads YNNKEL (reference sequence). CDR3 bases: TGTGCCAGCACCTCGGGAGGCAATGAGCAGTTCTTC. Its translation: CASTSGGNEQFF.

This chain uses TRBV5-1 with TRBJ2-1; 9 nucleotides match TRBD2. Germline CDR1 is SGHRS and CDR2 is YFSETQ. V lost 3 bases to trimming and J lost 8 bases; unmatched junction nucleotides: 12. The CDR3 length is 16 residues. In nucleotides, the CDR3 is TGCGCCAGCAGCTCACCCCGCGGGAGGGCAAGACATGAGCAGTTCTTC. The encoded protein is CASSSPRGRARHEQFF. Full variable domain (rest looked up from reference TRBV5-1 and TRBJ2-1): KAGVTQTPRYLIKTRGQQVTLSCSPISGHRSVSWYQQTPGQGLQFLFEYFSETQRNKGNFPGRFSGRQFSNSRSEMNVSTLELGDSALYLCASSSPRGRARHEQFFGPGTRLTVL.

CDR3 DNA: TGTGCCAGCAGGCCCGGGGAAGAGGAGACCCAGTACTTC. Its translation: CASRPGEEETQYF. The chain joins TRBV12-3 or TRBV12-4 to TRBJ2-5, with D possibly matching TRBD2 (5 bases). V lost 6 bases, J lost 5 bases, and 13 bases lay in between. This CDR3 is built from 13 residues.

A word on this clone: The same CDR3 can be traced to other DNA sequences in this sample. The rearrangement uses TRBV5-1 and TRBJ2-5; 9 positions match TRBD1. The J segment lost 5 bases and the V segment lost 4 bases, leaving 3 bases of the junction unmatched. The germline gives CDR1 SGHRS, CDR2 YFSETQ. The CDR3 has 13 amino acids. The CDR3 loop is CASSLDRGETQYF. DNA of the CDR3: TGCGCCAGCAGCCTTGACAGGGGGGAGACCCAGTACTTC.

The chain is built from TRBV28 and TRBJ1-4, with D possibly matching TRBD1 (6 bases). Germline CDR1 MDHEN, CDR2 SYDVKM. Trimming left V 6 bases short and J 1 base short, with 12 bases between. The CDR3 extends over 15 amino acids. This CDR3 reads CASSPGGRTNEKLFF. The CDR3 DNA sequence: TGTGCCAGCAGCCCCGGGGGGCGAACTAATGAAAAACTGTTTTTT.

This chain links TRBV28 with TRBJ1-6; 7 nucleotides line up with TRBD1. V was clipped by 6 bases and J by 3 bases; unmatched bases: 5. Per germline, CDR1 MDHEN and CDR2 SYDVKM. CDR3 size: 15 residues. The chain's CDR3 is CASRRTGDYNSPLHF. Written as DNA, the CDR3 is TGTGCCAGCAGGAGAACAGGGGACTATAATTCACCCCTCCACTTT.

The V gene is TRBV2, the J gene TRBJ2-7; 9 bases agree with TRBD2. The CDR3 length is 15 residues. J was trimmed by 5 bases and V by 2 bases; bases with no gene match: 7. Germline values: CDR1 SNHLY, CDR2 FYNNEI. The CDR3 loop is CASSERGLALDEQYF. The DNA for the CDR3 is TGTGCCAGCAGTGAAAGGGGACTAGCCCTCGACGAGCAGTACTTC.

The V call is TRBV3-1 (or the pseudogene TRBV3-2), the J call TRBJ2-1, with D uncertain. Trimming removed 1 base from V and 9 bases from J, with 13 bases in between. The CDR3 is 14 residues long. CDR1 is LGHDT and CDR2 is YNNKEL in the germline V gene (reference sequence). The CDR3 is CASSQAAPTGEQFF. CDR3 sequence (DNA): TGTGCCAGCAGCCAAGCGGCGCCAACGGGTGAGCAGTTCTTC.